This paragraph reports one TCR beta chain. What it binds is not known. Sequenced by immunoSEQ multiplex PCR; TCRdb stores in-frame clones only, minus some. The top ten clones hold about 19% of a sample with some 50,000 clones, approximately 91% of them seen once. This specimen comes from a study of OX40 agonist ivuxolimab in advanced cancers. General observations from the study: CD4+ and CD8+ blood T cells expanded clonally by week 6 at 0.1 to 3.0 mg/kg.

The receptor comes from an adult with an advanced solid tumor such as melanoma, head and neck, liver or kidney cancer. Source: CD4+ or CD8+ T cells sorted from blood, taken in a trial of the OX40 agonist ivuxolimab.

The CDR3 spells CASSIGRYTEAFF. The CDR3 DNA reads TGTGCCAGTAGTATAGGGAGATACACTGAAGCTTTCTTT. This chain joins TRBV19 and TRBJ1-1, with D uncertain. Germline V gene lookup returns CDR1 LNHDA and CDR2 SQIVND (reference sequence). Between the trimmed V and J ends, which lost 1 base and 3 bases, there was a span of 6 bases. The length of the CDR3 is 13 residues. Together with reference TRBV19 and TRBJ1-1, the CDR3 gives the full variable domain: DGGITQSPKYLFRKEGQNVTLSCEQNLNHDAMYWYRQDPGQGLRLIYYSQIVNDFQKGDIAEGYSVSREKKESFPLTVTSAQKNPTAFYLCASSIGRYTEAFFGQGTRLTVV.